A single sample is the source of the 23 T cell receptor beta chains below, sequenced in a study of T cells after yellow fever vaccination. TCRdb re-analysed the 5' RACE reads in MiXCR, keeping a single row per CDR3 protein. The sample has 300,000 to 400,000 distinct CDR3 sequences, roughly an eighth seen once. Sequencing was performed on CD4+ T cells sorted from PBMCs, taken 15 days after the yellow fever booster vaccination. The receptor set was obtained from a man younger than 35 who received the YFV17D yellow fever vaccine.

V is TRBV7-2 and J is TRBJ2-7; 8 nucleotides match TRBD2. The V segment lost 4 bases and the J segment 4 bases; nucleotides outside the gene matches: 6. This CDR3 has 14 residues. The germline CDR1 and CDR2 sequences are SGHTA and FQGNSA. Here the CDR3 reads CASSSRGGGYEQYF. CDR3 bases: TGTGCCAGCAGCTCTCGGGGGGGCGGTTACGAGCAGTACTTC. Drawing the rest from reference TRBV7-2 and TRBJ2-7, the complete variable domain is GAGVSQSPSNKVTEKGKDVELRCDPISGHTALYWYRQSLGQGLEFLIYFQGNSAPDKSGLPSDRFSAERTGGSVSTLTIQRTQQEDSAVYLCASSSRGGGYEQYFGPGTRLTVT.

Written as DNA, the CDR3 is TGTGCCAGCAGCTTGCGGGGGCTTGACACTGAAGCTTTCTTT. Translated: CASSLRGLDTEAFF. The chain recombines TRBV7-6 with TRBJ1-1, with D possibly matching TRBD1 (6 bases). This CDR3 spans 14 amino acids. In germline, CDR1 is SGHVS, CDR2 FNYEAQ. The V and J ends lost 3 bases and 3 bases respectively, with 11 bases between them.

This clonotype has a count of ten or more. V and J are TRBV7-6 and TRBJ1-1, with D maybe TRBD1 (6 bases). The V gene's germline CDR1 is SGHVS and CDR2 FNYEAQ. The CDR3 consists of 15 residues. V was shortened by 0 bases and J by 6 bases, with 14 bases between the two germline ends. Here the CDR3 reads CASSLAQGKLAEAFF. The CDR3 DNA follows: TGTGCCAGCAGCTTAGCTCAGGGGAAGCTCGCTGAAGCTTTCTTT.

This clonotype has more than one count but fewer than ten. J is TRBJ2-5 and V is TRBV7-2; the D is unclear. CDR3 length: 13 amino acids. The germline V and J ends were trimmed by 7 bases and 1 base, with 10 bases remaining between them. Germline V gene data show CDR1 as SGHTA and CDR2 as FQGNSA. The CDR3 DNA is TGTGCCAGCACCTATAGAGCCCAAGAGACCCAGTACTTC. Its translation is CASTYRAQETQYF.

This clonotype was detected ten times or more. The V and J genes are TRBV27 and TRBJ2-6; D not resolved. The CDR3 length is 13 residues. V lost 6 bases, J lost 0 bases, and 3 bases lay in between. Germline V gene lookup returns CDR1 MNHEY and CDR2 SMNVEV (reference sequence). As DNA, the CDR3 is TGTGCCAGCAGGAGCTCTGGGGCCAACGTCCTGACTTTC. It yields the protein CASRSSGANVLTF.

The chain combines TRBV2 with TRBJ2-5; unclear D gene. CDR1 SNHLY and CDR2 FYNNEI come from the germline V gene. Trimming pared 7 bases from V and 5 bases from J, leaving 11 bases between. The CDR3 runs 12 residues. This CDR3 reads CASKRNFETQYF. CDR3 coding DNA: TGTGCCAGCAAGAGGAATTTCGAGACCCAGTACTTC.

The genes are TRBV12-3 or TRBV12-4 and TRBJ2-1; 7 bases are a match to TRBD2. This CDR3 has 13 amino acids. After removal of 2 bases from V and 10 bases from J, the junction contained 5 bases not matched to a gene. CDR3 residues: CASSLSGVFEQFF. CDR3 in DNA: TGTGCCAGCAGTTTAAGCGGGGTATTCGAGCAGTTCTTC.

This clonotype came up a few times. The rearrangement joins TRBV20-1 to TRBJ1-2; D is unclear. V lost 5 bases and J lost 3, with 7 bases in between. Per germline, CDR1 DFQATT and CDR2 SNEGSKA (reference sequence). This CDR3 spans 11 amino acids. The CDR3 sequence: CSAEKDYGYTF. CDR3 sequence (DNA): TGCAGTGCTGAAAAAGACTATGGCTACACCTTC.

V and J are TRBV5-4 and TRBJ1-1; the D is unclear. Germline values: CDR1 SGHNT, CDR2 YYREEE (reference sequence). The CDR3 runs to 15 residues. The V gene lost 4 bases and the J gene lost 4 bases, with 17 bases spanning the gap. The CDR3 sequence is CASSPTSGFGTEAFF. The CDR3 DNA reads TGTGCCAGCAGCCCCACCTCGGGGTTCGGCACTGAAGCTTTCTTT.

This clonotype has just a few counts. The rearrangement joins TRBV7-9 to TRBJ1-2; TRBD1 is a possible D gene (6 bases). Germline CDR1 and CDR2: SEHNR and FQNEAQ (reference sequence). This CDR3 is built from 12 residues. Trimming took 7 bases from V and 5 from J, leaving 11 bases between them. The CDR3 spells CASNRAGYGYTF. CDR3 bases: TGTGCCAGCAACAGGGCAGGGTATGGCTACACCTTC.

The genes are TRBV6-5 and TRBJ1-1; 8 nucleotides line up with TRBD1. Germline values: CDR1 MNHEY, CDR2 SVGAGI. The CDR3 loop spans 15 amino acids. Germline trimming cut 0 bases from V and 3 bases from J; bases unmatched to any gene: 3. In DNA form, the CDR3 reads TGTGCCAGCAGTTACTCGAAACAGGGGGACACTGAAGCTTTCTTT. Its translation is CASSYSKQGDTEAFF.

This clonotype came up a few times. V is TRBV12-3 or TRBV12-4 and J is TRBJ2-3; D is unresolved. The V end was cut by 6 bases, the J end by 5 bases, with 9 bases between. There are 12 residues in the CDR3. CDR3 in DNA: TGTGCCAGCAGCCAATTGGGAGATACGCAGTATTTT. It specifies CASSQLGDTQYF.

This clonotype was recorded a few times. The chain couples TRBV5-4 to TRBJ2-7; 7 bases align to TRBD2. The V gene's germline CDR1 is SGHNT and CDR2 YYREEE (reference sequence). The CDR3 runs to 14 residues. The trim removed 1 base at V and 2 bases at J, leaving 3 bases unmatched. This chain's CDR3 is CASSLNAGAYEQYF. The CDR3 region has the DNA TGTGCCAGCAGCTTGAATGCGGGGGCCTACGAGCAGTACTTC.

The rearrangement joins TRBV12-2 to TRBJ2-7; TRBD1 is the table's D call and was not checked against the DNA. TRBV12-2 is deemed a pseudogene. The CDR3 loop spans 14 amino acids. CDR3 sequence reads: CASRPVPGSYEQYF. The CDR3 DNA reads TGTGCAAGTCGCCCCGTGCCCGGGTCCTACGAGCAGTACTTC.

This clonotype was detected only a few times. This rearrangement joins TRBV12-3 or TRBV12-4 to TRBJ1-1; the D gene is possibly TRBD1 (6 bases). V was cut by 6 bases and J by 5 bases, with 13 bases left in between. The CDR3 length is 13 residues. CDR3 amino acids: CASRDQGSTEAFF. The DNA for the CDR3 is TGTGCCAGCAGAGATCAGGGGAGTACTGAAGCTTTCTTT.

This clonotype occurred many times. This chain links TRBV7-9 with TRBJ2-2; no clear D gene. With 4 bases removed from V and 4 bases from J, the gap between germline ends came to 22 bases. The CDR3 consists of 18 residues. Germline V gene data show CDR1 as SEHNR and CDR2 as FQNEAQ (reference sequence). CDR3 amino acids: CASSSRPMPGSATGELFF. The CDR3 DNA reads TGTGCCAGCAGCTCCCGACCGATGCCAGGTTCCGCCACCGGGGAGCTGTTTTTT.

In this sample, this clonotype turned up a few times. This chain joins TRBV12-3 or TRBV12-4 and TRBJ1-5; D uncertain. Trimming left V 2 bases short and J 3 bases short, with 11 bases between. This CDR3 spans 15 amino acids. CDR3 bases: TGTGCCAGCAGTTTAAGACGGCAGATCAATCAGCCCCAGCATTTT. Its protein product is CASSLRRQINQPQHF.

The V and J genes are TRBV5-1 and TRBJ2-3; 9 bases are shared with TRBD1. This CDR3 is built from 15 residues. V shed 0 bases and J 4 bases; nucleotides not matched to a gene: 3. The germline gives CDR1 SGHRS, CDR2 YFSETQ. Here the CDR3 reads CASSLGGQGPDTQYF. In DNA, the CDR3 is TGCGCCAGCAGCTTGGGCGGACAGGGGCCAGATACGCAGTATTTT.

The J gene is TRBJ1-4, the V gene TRBV7-3; the match to TRBD1 covers 10 bases. The V gene end was trimmed by 5 bases and the J gene end by 0 bases; junction bases not matched to a gene: 6. The CDR3 is made up of 17 amino acids. Germline V gives CDR1 SGHTA, CDR2 FQGTGA. Here the CDR3 reads CASSTDRGGATNEKLFF. Here the CDR3 DNA reads TGTGCCAGCAGCACGGACAGGGGGGGTGCAACTAATGAAAAACTGTTTTTT.

In its sample, this clonotype was seen many times. The chain uses TRBV2 and TRBJ2-5; 8 bases align to TRBD1. Trimming at V came to 3 bases and at J to 9 bases, leaving 9 bases not matched to a gene. The germline gives CDR1 SNHLY, CDR2 FYNNEI. This CDR3 spans 14 amino acids. Here the CDR3 reads CASSELTRGLPQYF. In DNA, the CDR3 is TGTGCCAGCAGTGAGCTTACCAGGGGGCTGCCCCAGTACTTC.

This clonotype was counted only a few times. The chain is built from TRBV9 and TRBJ2-7, with TRBD1 matching 7 bases. V dropped 2 bases and J dropped 4; count of bases not matched to a gene: 12. The germline V gene encodes CDR1 SGDLS and CDR2 YYNGEE. The CDR3 totals 16 residues. The CDR3: CASSVALGTDIYEQYF. Written as DNA, the CDR3 is TGTGCCAGCAGCGTGGCACTCGGGACAGACATATACGAGCAGTACTTC.

The sample holds many counts of this clonotype. A junction end diverges from the germline sequence, so it may reflect a read error. The chain has TRBV11-2 and TRBJ2-1; D is uncertain. CDR1 and CDR2 (germline): SGHAT, FQNNGV. CDR3 length equals 13 residues. The CDR3 spells CASTLGSTNEQFF. The CDR3 DNA reads TGTGCCAGCACCTTAGGTAGCACGAATGAGCAGTTCTTC. Together with reference TRBV11-2 and TRBJ2-1, the CDR3 gives the full variable domain: EAGVAQSPRYKIIEKRQSVAFWCNPISGHATLYWYQQILGQGPKLLIQFQNNGVVDDSQLPKDRFSAERLKGVDSTLKIQPAKLEDSAVYLCASTLGSTNEQFFGPGTRLTVL.

This clonotype has ten or more counts. The gene calls are TRBV11-2 and TRBJ2-3; a possible D gene is TRBD1 (5 bases). V was shortened by 5 bases and J by 8 bases, with 20 bases between the two germline ends. The germline gives CDR1 SGHAT, CDR2 FQNNGV. The CDR3 length is 15 residues. The CDR3: CASSLPLTFQGTQYF. CDR3 coding DNA: TGTGCCAGCAGCCTACCACTGACTTTCCAGGGTACGCAGTATTTT. The variable domain in full, completed from reference TRBV11-2 and TRBJ2-3, reads EAGVAQSPRYKIIEKRQSVAFWCNPISGHATLYWYQQILGQGPKLLIQFQNNGVVDDSQLPKDRFSAERLKGVDSTLKIQPAKLEDSAVYLCASSLPLTFQGTQYFGPGTRLTVL.